This T cell receptor beta chain was identified during a study of blood T cell repertoires in COVID-19. Study context: In each case, the material was cDNA or gDNA derived from T cells, B-cell-depleted T cells, or PBMCs.

Authors' methods: From reference gene primer amplification, estimates of nucleated cell counts were derived. Here immunoSEQ multiplex PCR was the method, and the copy in TCRdb shows in-frame clones only, minus some. The V and J calls and clone size are taken from that table; D and trimming were inferred from the DNA. The table has roughly 50,000 clones, roughly 90% seen once. Germline CDR1 and CDR2: LNHDA and SQIVND (reference sequence). The V segment lost 5 bases and the J segment 2 bases; nucleotides outside the gene matches: 13. CDR3 size: 20 residues. The origin of this receptor is a man aged 50-60 years with acute or convalescent COVID-19. The rearrangement uses TRBV19 and TRBJ2-1, with 15 positions matching TRBD2. The specimen sequenced was peripheral blood. CDR3 coding DNA: TGTGCCAGTAGTTACACAGGGGGGACTAGCGGGAGGAGCGCCTACAATGAGCAGTTCTTC. Translated: CASSYTGGTSGRSAYNEQFF.